A single sample is the source of the 29 T cell receptor beta chains below, sequenced in a study of blood T cell repertoires in COVID-19. Assay: immunoSEQ multiplex PCR; the TCRdb copy retains only in-frame clones and omits some. The data show over 85,000 clones, with more than 90% seen just once and less than 2% held by the top ten. Source material: peripheral blood. All receptors derive from a woman in her forties or fifties with COVID-19, enrolled during active disease.

This clone was detected only once. The J gene is TRBJ1-2, the V gene TRBV25-1; D call uncertain. The CDR3 covers 14 residues. Germline V lookup: CDR1 MGHDK, CDR2 SYGVNS. V dropped 5 bases and J dropped 4 bases, with 14 bases sitting between them. The CDR3 is CASSPEGGRYGYTF. In nucleotides, the CDR3 is TGTGCCAGCAGTCCAGAGGGAGGCCGCTATGGCTACACCTTC.

This clone was observed a few times. The chain has TRBV19 and TRBJ1-5; the D is unclear. The V end was cut by 5 bases, the J end by 4 bases, with 12 bases between. This CDR3 has 14 amino acids. The germline V gene encodes CDR1 LNHDA and CDR2 SQIVND (reference sequence). CDR3 nucleotides: TGTGCCAGTAGTCCCCTTACGGTTAATCAGCCCCAGCATTTT. It translates to CASSPLTVNQPQHF.

This rearrangement joins TRBV10-1 to TRBJ1-3, with TRBD1 as a possible D gene (5 bases). The CDR3 sequence is 14 residues long. V dropped 8 bases and J dropped 2 bases, with 13 bases sitting between them. In germline, CDR1 is WNHNN, CDR2 SYGVQD (reference sequence). The CDR3 bases are TGCGCCAGCTCAGGGATAAAAACTGGAAACACCATATATTTT. It specifies CASSGIKTGNTIYF.

The V gene is TRBV19, the J gene TRBJ1-4; D not resolved. Trimming stripped 4 bases from V and 8 bases from J, with 5 bases between. Germline V lookup: CDR1 LNHDA, CDR2 SQIVND (reference sequence). CDR3 length: 11 amino acids. DNA for the CDR3: TGTGCCAGTAGTACAACAGAAAAACTGTTTTTT. Its translation is CASSTTEKLFF.

The rearrangement links TRBV6-5 to TRBJ1-5, with 8 bases aligning to TRBD1. V trimming: 10 bases; J trimming: 5 bases; junction bases outside the gene matches: 7. This CDR3 contains 13 residues. Germline-derived CDR1 and CDR2 are MNHEY and SVGAGI. The CDR3 nucleotides read TGTGCCATCACCGGACAGGGATATCAGCCCCAGCATTTT. Translation gives CAITGQGYQPQHF.

The chain links TRBV5-4 to TRBJ2-7, with 7 bases matching TRBD2. The V gene end was trimmed by 0 bases and the J gene end by 7 bases; junction bases not matched to a gene: 10. The CDR3 length is 15 residues. From germline, CDR1 is SGHNT and CDR2 YYREEE (reference sequence). The CDR3 here is CASSLGPGGLREQYF. The CDR3, as DNA: TGTGCCAGCAGCTTGGGTCCGGGGGGTCTACGGGAGCAGTACTTC.

V usage is TRBV12-5 and J usage is TRBJ2-1; perhaps TRBD2 as D (7 bases). There are 11 residues in the CDR3. CDR1 is LGHNT and CDR2 is FRNRAP in the germline V gene. CDR3: CDGGLYNEQFF. The DNA of the CDR3 is TGTGACGGGGGGCTATACAATGAGCAGTTCTTC. The whole variable domain, remainder taken from reference TRBV12-5 and TRBJ2-1, is DARVTQTPRHKVTEMGQEVTMRCQPILGHNTVFWYRQTMMQGLELLAYFRNRAPLDDSGMPKDRFSAEMPDATLATLKIQPSEPRDSAVYFCDGGLYNEQFFGPGTRLTVL.

The rearrangement joins TRBV9 to TRBJ1-3, with D maybe TRBD1 (5 bases). The germline V and J ends were trimmed by 0 bases and 1 base, with 11 bases remaining between them. Germline V gene lookup returns CDR1 SGDLS and CDR2 YYNGEE. The CDR3 loop spans 16 amino acids. For the CDR3, the DNA is TGTGCCAGCAGCGTAGGGCCCGGGGGTTCTGGAAACACCATATATTTT. Its translation is CASSVGPGGSGNTIYF.

This clone has just one count. The rearrangement uses TRBV24-1 and TRBJ1-5, with D perhaps matching TRBD1 (6 bases). The CDR3 length is 17 residues. V was pared by 4 bases and J by 3 bases, with 18 bases between. Germline CDR1 is KGHDR and CDR2 is SFDVKD. In DNA form, the CDR3 reads TGTGCCACCAGTGACCCACCGGGACATGGGAACAATCAGCCCCAGCATTTT. Residues: CATSDPPGHGNNQPQHF.

The V gene is TRBV11-2, the J gene TRBJ2-2; TRBD1 agrees at 8 bases. V shed 7 bases, J shed 0 bases, and the junction held 4 bases outside the gene matches. CDR3 size: 15 residues. The germline CDR1 and CDR2 sequences are SGHAT and FQNNGV. Written as DNA, the CDR3 is TGTGCCAGCAACGGACAGGGCACGAACACCGGGGAGCTGTTTTTT. Protein: CASNGQGTNTGELFF.

The rearrangement links TRBV18 to TRBJ1-2; 7 nucleotides align to TRBD1. CDR3 size: 14 residues. V was pared by 5 bases and J by 4 bases, with 7 bases of the junction left unmatched. CDR1 is KGHSH, CDR2 LQKENI, per germline. Here the CDR3 DNA reads TGTGCCAGCTCATCATCGGGACAGTTCTATGGCTACACCTTC. Translation gives CASSSSGQFYGYTF. The variable domain in full, completed from reference TRBV18 and TRBJ1-2, reads NAGVMQNPRHLVRRRGQEARLRCSPMKGHSHVYWYRQLPEEGLKFMVYLQKENIIDESGMPKERFSAEFPKEGPSILRIQQVVRGDSAAYFCASSSSGQFYGYTFGSGTRLTVV.

V is TRBV24-1 and J is TRBJ1-5; TRBD1 matches at 10 bases. The germline V gene encodes CDR1 KGHDR and CDR2 SFDVKD. V lost 5 bases and J lost 2; bases outside the gene matches: 2. CDR3 length: 15 residues. CDR3 sequence: CATSGGTGGNQPQHF. The CDR3 DNA is TGTGCCACCAGTGGTGGGACAGGGGGCAATCAGCCCCAGCATTTT.

The rearrangement uses TRBV9 and TRBJ1-1, with 7 bases identical to TRBD1. J gave up 5 bases and V 2 bases, and 6 bases lay outside the gene matches. Germline V lookup: CDR1 SGDLS, CDR2 YYNGEE. The CDR3 loop spans 14 amino acids. In DNA, the CDR3 is TGTGCCAGCAGCGTTCGACAGGGAGGTACTGAAGCTTTCTTT. Its protein product is CASSVRQGGTEAFF. The full variable domain, in which reference TRBV9 and TRBJ1-1 provide the parts outside the CDR3, is DSGVTQTPKHLITATGQRVTLRCSPRSGDLSVYWYQQSLDQGLQFLIQYYNGEERAKGNILERFSAQQFPDLHSELNLSSLELGDSALYFCASSVRQGGTEAFFGQGTRLTVV.

The rearrangement uses TRBV28 and TRBJ1-2; TRBD1 matches at 9 bases. The ends lost 2 bases at V and 2 bases at J; junction bases unmatched: 12. Germline CDR1 and CDR2: MDHEN and SYDVKM. This CDR3 comprises 18 residues. The CDR3 reads CASSLTGTGFGGNYGYTF. The CDR3 region has the DNA TGTGCCAGCAGTTTAACCGGGACAGGGTTCGGAGGAAACTATGGCTACACCTTC.

The chain carries TRBV18 and TRBJ2-3, with 12 bases aligning to TRBD2. This CDR3 comprises 17 residues. CDR1 KGHSH and CDR2 LQKENI come from the germline V gene. J gave up 3 bases and V 6 bases, and 10 bases lay outside the gene matches. The CDR3 DNA is TGTGCCAGCTCGCGATCTAGCGGGGGGGCTAATACAGATACGCAGTATTTT. Translated: CASSRSSGGANTDTQYF.

The chain combines TRBV14 with TRBJ1-2; TRBD1 might be the D (5 bases). CDR3 length equals 13 residues. Germline values: CDR1 SGHDN, CDR2 FVKESK. V was cut by 2 bases and J by 2 bases, with 6 bases left in between. For the CDR3, the DNA is TGTGCCAGCAGCCAAAGGGGCAACTATGGCTACACCTTC. Amino acid sequence: CASSQRGNYGYTF.

The chain combines TRBV5-1 with TRBJ2-2; 7 bases are shared with TRBD1. V shed 4 bases, J shed 6 bases, and the junction held 9 bases outside the gene matches. Per the germline V gene, CDR1 is SGHRS and CDR2 is YFSETQ. The CDR3 totals 15 residues. In DNA, the CDR3 is TGCGCCAGCAGCCTTAGGGGGACAGACGCCGGGGAGCTGTTTTTT. This gives the protein CASSLRGTDAGELFF.

The chain carries TRBV10-3 and TRBJ2-3; 7 nucleotides align to TRBD1. CDR1 and CDR2 (germline): ENHRY, SYGVKD. CDR3 length: 14 amino acids. With 10 bases clipped from V and 2 bases from J, the junction kept 9 bases outside the gene matches. The CDR3 loop reads CATRQGLPTDTQYF. DNA of the CDR3: TGTGCCACCCGACAGGGATTGCCCACAGATACGCAGTATTTT.

This clone is a singleton in its sample. The chain uses TRBV16 and TRBJ1-1, with D tentatively TRBD1 (5 bases). Trimming left V 3 bases short and J 4 bases short, with 9 bases between. CDR1 is KGHSY, CDR2 FQNENV, per germline. The CDR3 extends over 13 amino acids. CDR3 region: CASSHQGLTEAFF. CDR3 nucleotides: TGTGCCAGCAGCCATCAGGGACTCACTGAAGCTTTCTTT.

The V and J genes are TRBV11-3 and TRBJ1-2; D unclear. With 1 base removed from V and 2 bases from J, the gap between germline ends came to 8 bases. From germline, CDR1 is SGHNT and CDR2 YENEEA. The CDR3 has 14 amino acids. The CDR3: CASSLARKNYGYTF. CDR3 DNA sequence: TGTGCCAGCAGCTTAGCGCGGAAGAACTATGGCTACACCTTC.

V usage is TRBV28 and J usage is TRBJ1-4; D unclear. V shed 6 bases and J shed 8 bases, with 13 bases lying between them. Germline V gives CDR1 MDHEN, CDR2 SYDVKM. CDR3 size: 13 residues. The CDR3 here is CASSRSTGEKLFF. The CDR3 DNA is TGTGCCAGCAGCCGTTCAACGGGGGAAAAACTGTTTTTT. The full variable domain, completed using reference TRBV28 and TRBJ1-4, is DVKVTQSSRYLVKRTGEKVFLECVQDMDHENMFWYRQDPGLGLRLIYFSYDVKMKEKGDIPEGYSVSREKKERFSLILESASTNQTSMYLCASSRSTGEKLFFGSGTQLSVL.

This clone showed up just once. The chain is built from TRBV2 and TRBJ2-3, with 13 bases lining up with TRBD2. V was clipped by 6 bases and J by 3 bases; unmatched bases: 9. This CDR3 is built from 17 residues. Germline-derived CDR1 and CDR2 are SNHLY and FYNNEI. The CDR3 region is CASSMTSGGIKTDTQYF. CDR3 DNA: TGTGCCAGCAGCATGACTAGCGGGGGGATTAAAACAGATACGCAGTATTTT.

This clone was found once. The chain uses TRBV9 and TRBJ2-7; D is perhaps TRBD1 (5 bases). The ends were cut back, 4 bases at V and 4 bases at J, with 12 bases in the middle. Germline V gives CDR1 SGDLS, CDR2 YYNGEE. The length of the CDR3 is 13 residues. The CDR3, as DNA: TGTGCCAGCAGCACCCGCACAGGTTACGAGCAGTACTTC. Protein: CASSTRTGYEQYF.

The chain recombines TRBV5-1 with TRBJ1-2; D ambiguous. Germline V CDR1 and CDR2: SGHRS, YFSETQ. CDR3 length equals 13 residues. Trimming took 2 bases from V and 6 from J, leaving 11 bases between them. This chain's CDR3 is CASSFEGVDGYTF. In DNA, the CDR3 is TGCGCCAGCAGCTTTGAGGGAGTTGATGGCTACACCTTC.

The chain carries TRBV4-2 and TRBJ1-2; 11 bases align to TRBD1. Germline V CDR1 and CDR2: LGHNA, YNFKEQ. This CDR3 is 17 amino acids long. The junction had 10 bases not matched to a gene; V was cut back by 0 bases and J by 7 bases. CDR3 bases: TGTGCCAGCAGCCAAGACCCTGGACAGGGGGCGCTTCGTGGCTACACCTTC. This translates into CASSQDPGQGALRGYTF.

V is TRBV7-2 and J is TRBJ1-2, with 9 bases lining up with TRBD1. This CDR3 has 14 amino acids. From germline, CDR1 is SGHTA and CDR2 FQGNSA. V was clipped by 1 base and J by 7 bases; unmatched bases: 4. DNA for the CDR3: TGTGCCAGCAGCTTAGGGGGACAGGGTGGTGGCTACACCTTC. Protein product: CASSLGGQGGGYTF.

This sequence joins TRBV10-1 and TRBJ2-3, with D possibly being TRBD2 (6 bases). The V gene's germline CDR1 is WNHNN and CDR2 SYGVQD (reference sequence). V was pared by 3 bases and J by 3 bases, with 28 bases between. The CDR3 has 20 residues. The CDR3 coding sequence is TGCGCCAGCAGTGATCAGGGACTGCCACCGGGACTCCTTATGACAGATACGCAGTATTTT. It translates to CASSDQGLPPGLLMTDTQYF.

This sequence joins TRBV6-5 and TRBJ1-1; D ambiguous. CDR3 length: 15 amino acids. Trimming cost V 5 bases and J 5 bases, with 18 bases left between them. Germline V gene lookup returns CDR1 MNHEY and CDR2 SVGAGI. The CDR3 DNA reads TGTGCCAGCAGTCCCAGACCCTGGGCAGAAACTGAAGCTTTCTTT. It translates to CASSPRPWAETEAFF.

CDR3 sequence: CASSSTLAGYYNEQFF. In nucleotides, the CDR3 is TGTGCCAGCAGCTCCACCTTAGCGGGGTACTACAATGAGCAGTTCTTC. V usage is TRBV11-2 and J usage is TRBJ2-1; 8 bases line up with TRBD2. The CDR3 is 16 residues long. V was clipped by 4 bases and J by 3 bases; unmatched bases: 8. CDR1 and CDR2 from the germline V gene are SGHAT and FQNNGV.